The rows below give T cell receptor beta chains drawn from one sample of a study of cytomegalovirus exposure and HLA in healthy donors. The table came from immunoSEQ multiplex PCR; TCRdb's copy has only in-frame clones and leaves some out. Among around 110,000 clones listed, under 70% were seen once. Sequencing was performed on PBMCs. The receptors were sampled from a man aged 25-45 years in good health and CMV-seropositive. Both conserved end residues are part of each CDR3. D genes are given only for firm matches. Part of the rows lack a size; the others show once, few, many or a class for expanded clones.

D: TRBD1
size: -
J: TRBJ1-4
V: TRBV29-1
length: 14
DNA: TGCAGCGTTGAAGGGACAGGTTTTAATGAAAAACTGTTTTTT
CDR3: CSVEGTGFNEKLFF

D: -
size: few
J: TRBJ1-2
V: TRBV6-5
length: 13
DNA: TGTGCCAGCAGTTACTCGCCGACAGTTGGCTACACCTTC
CDR3: CASSYSPTVGYTF

D: TRBD1
size: -
J: TRBJ1-1
V: TRBV29-1
length: 13
DNA: TGCAGCGAGATGGACAGGGGGCATGTTGAAGCTTTCTTT
CDR3: CSEMDRGHVEAFF

D: -
size: -
J: TRBJ2-1
V: TRBV27
length: 15
DNA: TGTGCCAGCAGTCGGACCCTGGACGACTACGGTGAGCAGTTCTTC
CDR3: CASSRTLDDYGEQFF

D: -
size: -
J: TRBJ2-6
V: TRBV15
length: 17
DNA: TGTGCCACCAGCAGAGGGAGCACAGGCTCGGGGGCCAACGTCCTGACTTTC
CDR3: CATSRGSTGSGANVLTF

D: TRBD2
size: -
J: TRBJ2-2
V: TRBV12-5
length: 17
DNA: TGTGCTAGTGGTTTGGGTAGCGGGGGTAAACTCACCGGGGAGCTGTTTTTT
CDR3: CASGLGSGGKLTGELFF

D: -
size: -
J: TRBJ2-1
V: TRBV19
length: 20
DNA: TGTGCCACCCAAATCAGACGGGGAGTCGACGGGTGGAGGACTCACAATGAGCAGTTCTTC
CDR3: CATQIRRGVDGWRTHNEQFF

D: -
size: -
J: TRBJ2-3
V: TRBV4-3
length: 13
DNA: TGCGCCAGCAGCCAAGATAGGGGAGATACGCAGTATTTT
CDR3: CASSQDRGDTQYF

D: TRBD1
size: -
J: TRBJ1-2
V: TRBV10-2
length: 15
DNA: TGCGCCAGCAGAAACCGGGACAGGGGGGGCTATGGCTACACCTTC
CDR3: CASRNRDRGGYGYTF

D: -
size: -
J: TRBJ1-3
V: TRBV5-8
length: 17
DNA: TGTGCCAGCAGCTTCAGACAGCCCTTAAGACTCGGAAACACCATATATTTT
CDR3: CASSFRQPLRLGNTIYF

D: TRBD2
size: -
J: TRBJ2-1
V: TRBV19
length: 18
DNA: TGTGCCAGTAGTATTCTCGTGATTAGCGGGAGCCAATACAATGAGCAGTTCTTC
CDR3: CASSILVISGSQYNEQFF

D: -
size: once
J: TRBJ2-3
V: TRBV10-3
length: 13
DNA: TGTGCCATCAGTGAATTACGGAGCGATACGCAGTATTTT
CDR3: CAISELRSDTQYF

D: -
size: -
J: TRBJ2-3
V: TRBV5-1
length: 16
DNA: TGCGCCAGCAGCTTAAGTACCAGCGGGAGCACAGATACGCAGTATTTT
CDR3: CASSLSTSGSTDTQYF

D: TRBD1
size: -
J: TRBJ1-2
V: TRBV29-1
length: 16
DNA: TGCAGCGTTGAAGGAGACAGGGGGATCATGGGCTATGGCTACACCTTC
CDR3: CSVEGDRGIMGYGYTF

D: -
size: -
J: TRBJ2-7
V: TRBV30
length: 12
DNA: TGTGCCTGGACCCCCAATGGCCACGAGCAGTACTTC
CDR3: CAWTPNGHEQYF

D: TRBD1
size: -
J: TRBJ2-3
V: TRBV27
length: 13
DNA: TGTGCCAGCAGGGCAGGGGGTAAAGGTACGCAGTATTTT
CDR3: CASRAGGKGTQYF

D: -
size: -
J: TRBJ1-3
V: TRBV10-3
length: 16
DNA: TGTGCCATCAGTGAAGTGGCAAGCGGAGGAGGAAACACCATATATTTT
CDR3: CAISEVASGGGNTIYF

D: TRBD2
size: -
J: TRBJ2-3
V: TRBV5-1
length: 15
DNA: TGCGCCAGCAGCTTTCGCGGGGGGGGCACAGATACGCAGTATTTT
CDR3: CASSFRGGGTDTQYF

D: TRBD1
size: -
J: TRBJ1-3
V: TRBV27
length: 17
DNA: TGTGCCAGCAGTTTGTCACACAGGGGTCCCGCCGGAAACACCATATATTTT
CDR3: CASSLSHRGPAGNTIYF

D: TRBD1
size: -
J: TRBJ1-1
V: TRBV6-6
length: 15
DNA: TGTGCCAGCAGCGAAAGGGGGACAGATAACACTGAAGCTTTCTTT
CDR3: CASSERGTDNTEAFF

D: TRBD1
size: -
J: TRBJ1-1
V: TRBV27
length: 17
DNA: TGTGCCAGCAGTTTATATGGGACAGGGGTCGGGAACACTGAAGCTTTCTTT
CDR3: CASSLYGTGVGNTEAFF

D: -
size: -
J: TRBJ1-1
V: TRBV9
length: 14
DNA: TGTGCCAGCAGCGTAGCATCGTCGACGAGGGAAGCTTTCTTT
CDR3: CASSVASSTREAFF

D: -
size: -
J: TRBJ2-5
V: TRBV4-1
length: 15
DNA: TGCGCCAGCAGCCAACGGGGGGGACAGATAGAGACCCAGTACTTC
CDR3: CASSQRGGQIETQYF

D: -
size: few
J: TRBJ1-1
V: TRBV6-4
length: 13
DNA: TGTGCCAGCAGTGTAAGCAGGGACACTGAAGCTTTCTTT
CDR3: CASSVSRDTEAFF

D: -
size: -
J: TRBJ1-1
V: TRBV27
length: 14
DNA: TGTGCCAGCAGTTTAGAGCGCACCAACACTGAAGCTTTCTTT
CDR3: CASSLERTNTEAFF

D: TRBD1
size: -
J: TRBJ1-4
V: TRBV19
length: 14
DNA: TGTGCCAGCAATGAGGGAGACAGGGGAGAAAAACTGTTTTTT
CDR3: CASNEGDRGEKLFF

D: -
size: -
J: TRBJ2-4
V: TRBV30
length: 14
DNA: TGTGCCTGGAGTGTACGGAGTACAGGAAACATTCAGTACTTC
CDR3: CAWSVRSTGNIQYF

D: -
size: -
J: TRBJ2-7
V: TRBV6-6
length: 15
DNA: TGTGCCAGCAGTTACTCGATATCTGGCGGGAACGAGCAGTACTTC
CDR3: CASSYSISGGNEQYF

D: TRBD2
size: -
J: TRBJ2-2
V: TRBV9
length: 17
DNA: TGTGCCAGCAGCGTAGAGGGGCGGGAGAGAGGAGGCGGGGAGCTGTTTTTT
CDR3: CASSVEGRERGGGELFF

D: TRBD2
size: -
J: TRBJ2-2
V: TRBV19
length: 15
DNA: TGTGCCAGTAGTATCGCACGGGGGGGCCCCGGGGAGCTGTTTTTT
CDR3: CASSIARGGPGELFF

D: TRBD1
size: -
J: TRBJ2-2
V: TRBV29-1
length: 13
DNA: TGCAGCGTCCGACAGGGGGACACCGGGGAGCTGTTTTTT
CDR3: CSVRQGDTGELFF